This TCR beta chain was sequenced for a study of T cell repertoires in cytomegalovirus infection. The V and J ends lost 0 bases and 1 base respectively, with 9 bases between them. Looked up from germline, CDR1 is GTSNPN and CDR2 is SVGIG (reference sequence). This CDR3 comprises 14 residues. TCRdb re-called the reads through MiXCR, storing one row per CDR3 protein. The sample has 450,000 to 600,000 distinct CDR3 sequences, around a third seen once. With regard to this clonotype: Its matching antigen is unknown.

The input for sequencing was cultured PBMCs, taken from culture after CMV antigen stimulation. The chain recombines TRBV30 with TRBJ1-1, with D unresolved. The sequence came from a human donor in good health (CMV status not recorded). Some clones in this sample may be carry-over from other donors' samples. The CDR3 DNA follows: TGTGCCTGGAGTGTAAGGGCTTGGAACACTGAAGCTTTCTTT. As protein: CAWSVRAWNTEAFF.